This record concerns one T cell receptor (beta chain) sequence. This clone's antigen is unknown. Per-base quality was not reported, and no clone a single base away is much larger than it. The trim is 8 bases for V and 6 bases for J, with a gap of 19 bases between the germline ends. From the germline V gene (reference sequence), CDR1 is GTSNPN and CDR2 is SVGIG. The CDR3, from cysteine to phenylalanine, totals 13 residues. The CDR3 DNA has 39 bases and is translated from base 1. The sample belongs to a study of T cell changes during pregnancy in multiple sclerosis (dated by TCRdb to the late 2010s). For the study in its entirety: The study examined how the T cell repertoire changed over the course of pregnancy in women with multiple sclerosis.

The library was generated by the immunoSEQ multiplex PCR assay. TCRdb provides this immuneACCESS table in a form limited to in-frame rearrangements. Some clones are lacking; in checked studies, under half of them reflect an unresolved V gene, and why the rest are absent is not known. Here the sample has about 62,000 clones; 70% to 90% occur a single time. The ten largest clones take up roughly 2.6% of the sample. This clonotype was sampled from a female donor with multiple sclerosis, enrolled in a pregnancy study. This sample comprised peripheral blood, obtained in the first trimester of pregnancy. The V and J genes are TRBV30 and TRBJ1-2; a tentative D match to TRBD1 spans 5 bases. The bases read TGTGCCCTCAGTGGGGCAGGGTGGGATGGCTACACCTTC. Translated, it gives CALSGAGWDGYTF.